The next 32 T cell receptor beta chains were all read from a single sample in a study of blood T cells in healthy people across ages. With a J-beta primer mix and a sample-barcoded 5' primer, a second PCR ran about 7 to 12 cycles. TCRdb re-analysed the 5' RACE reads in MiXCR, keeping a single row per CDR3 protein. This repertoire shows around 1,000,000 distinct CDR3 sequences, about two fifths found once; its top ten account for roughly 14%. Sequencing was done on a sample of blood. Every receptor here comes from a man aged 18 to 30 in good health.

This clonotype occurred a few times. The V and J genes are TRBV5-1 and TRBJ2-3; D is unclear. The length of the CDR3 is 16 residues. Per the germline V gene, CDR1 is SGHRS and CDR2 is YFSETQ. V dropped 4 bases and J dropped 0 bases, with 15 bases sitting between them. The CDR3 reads CASSLPNSESTDTQYF. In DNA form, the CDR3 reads TGCGCCAGCAGCCTCCCCAACTCGGAAAGCACAGATACGCAGTATTTT.

CDR3: CASSPMAGVYNEQYF. The CDR3 coding sequence is TGTGCCAGCAGCCCAATGGCAGGGGTCTACAATGAGCAGTACTTC. The chain is built from TRBV7-2 and TRBJ2-7, with a weak D call TRBD1 (6 bases). Between the trimmed V and J ends, which lost 5 bases and 7 bases, there was a span of 21 bases. This CDR3 has 15 amino acids. Germline V gives CDR1 SGHTA, CDR2 FQGNSA.

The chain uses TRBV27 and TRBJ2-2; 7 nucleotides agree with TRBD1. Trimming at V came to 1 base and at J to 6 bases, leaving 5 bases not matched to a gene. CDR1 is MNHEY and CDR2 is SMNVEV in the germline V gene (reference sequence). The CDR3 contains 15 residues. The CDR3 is CASSLYDRVPGELFF. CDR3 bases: TGTGCCAGCAGTTTATACGACAGGGTCCCCGGGGAGCTGTTTTTT.

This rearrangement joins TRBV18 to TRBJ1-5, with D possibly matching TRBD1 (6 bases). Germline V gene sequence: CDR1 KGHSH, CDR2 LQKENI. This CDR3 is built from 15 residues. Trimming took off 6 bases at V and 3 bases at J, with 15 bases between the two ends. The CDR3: CASSQRDISNQPQHF. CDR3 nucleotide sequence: TGTGCCAGCTCGCAGAGGGACATTTCCAATCAGCCCCAGCATTTT. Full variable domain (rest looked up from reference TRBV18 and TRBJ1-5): NAGVMQNPRHLVRRRGQEARLRCSPMKGHSHVYWYRQLPEEGLKFMVYLQKENIIDESGMPKERFSAEFPKEGPSILRIQQVVRGDSAAYFCASSQRDISNQPQHFGDGTRLSIL.

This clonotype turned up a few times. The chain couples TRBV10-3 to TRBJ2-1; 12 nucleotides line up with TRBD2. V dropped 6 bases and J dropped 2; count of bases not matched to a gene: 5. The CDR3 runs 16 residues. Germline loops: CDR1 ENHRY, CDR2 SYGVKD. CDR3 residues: CAISPTSGGTYNEQFF. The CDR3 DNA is TGTGCCATCAGCCCTACTAGCGGGGGGACCTACAATGAGCAGTTCTTC.

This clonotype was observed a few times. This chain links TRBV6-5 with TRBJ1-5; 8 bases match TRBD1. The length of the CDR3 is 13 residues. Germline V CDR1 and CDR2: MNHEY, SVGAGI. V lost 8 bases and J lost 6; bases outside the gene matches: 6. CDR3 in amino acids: CASAQGAGQPQHF. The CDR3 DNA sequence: TGTGCCAGCGCCCAGGGGGCGGGTCAGCCCCAGCATTTT.

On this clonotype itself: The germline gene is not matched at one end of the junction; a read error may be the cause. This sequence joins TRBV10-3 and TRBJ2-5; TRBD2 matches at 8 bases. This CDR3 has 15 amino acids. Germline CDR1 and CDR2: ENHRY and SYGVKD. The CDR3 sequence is CAISGGSGDQETRYF. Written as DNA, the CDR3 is TGTGCCATCAGTGGGGGTAGCGGGGACCAAGAGACCCGGTACTTC.

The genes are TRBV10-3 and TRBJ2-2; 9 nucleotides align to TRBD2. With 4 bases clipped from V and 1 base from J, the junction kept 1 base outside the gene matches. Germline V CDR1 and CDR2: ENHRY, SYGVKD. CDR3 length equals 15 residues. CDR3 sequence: CAISGSGGNTGELFF. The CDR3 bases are TGTGCCATCAGTGGTAGCGGGGGGAACACCGGGGAGCTGTTTTTT.

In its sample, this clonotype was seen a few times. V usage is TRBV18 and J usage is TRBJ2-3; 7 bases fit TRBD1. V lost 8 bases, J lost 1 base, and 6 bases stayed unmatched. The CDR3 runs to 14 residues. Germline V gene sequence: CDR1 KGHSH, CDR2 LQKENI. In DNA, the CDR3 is TGTGCCAGCACGACAGGGAGTGGCACAGATACGCAGTATTTT. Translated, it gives CASTTGSGTDTQYF.

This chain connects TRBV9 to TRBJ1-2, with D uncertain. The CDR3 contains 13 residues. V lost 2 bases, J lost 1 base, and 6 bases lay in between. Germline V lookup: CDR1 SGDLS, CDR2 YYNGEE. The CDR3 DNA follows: TGTGCCAGCAGCGTCGGGAATAACTATGGCTACACCTTC. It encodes CASSVGNNYGYTF.

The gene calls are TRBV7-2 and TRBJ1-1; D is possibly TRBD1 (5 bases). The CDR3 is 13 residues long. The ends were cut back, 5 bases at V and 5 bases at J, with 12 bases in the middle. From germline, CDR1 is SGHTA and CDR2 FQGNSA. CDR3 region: CASSGQMLTEAFF. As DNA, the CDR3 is TGTGCCAGCAGCGGACAAATGTTAACTGAAGCTTTCTTT.

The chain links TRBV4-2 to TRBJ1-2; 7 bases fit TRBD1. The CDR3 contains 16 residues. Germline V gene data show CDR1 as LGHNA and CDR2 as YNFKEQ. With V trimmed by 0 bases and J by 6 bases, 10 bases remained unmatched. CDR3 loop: CASSQDPDRALDGYTF. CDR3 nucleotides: TGTGCCAGCAGCCAAGATCCCGACAGGGCTCTGGATGGCTACACCTTC.

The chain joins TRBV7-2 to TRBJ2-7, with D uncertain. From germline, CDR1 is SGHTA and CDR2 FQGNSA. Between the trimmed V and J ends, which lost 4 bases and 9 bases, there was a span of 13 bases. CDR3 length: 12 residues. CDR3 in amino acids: CASSSAFIGQYF. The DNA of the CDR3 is TGTGCCAGCAGCTCAGCTTTTATAGGGCAGTACTTC.

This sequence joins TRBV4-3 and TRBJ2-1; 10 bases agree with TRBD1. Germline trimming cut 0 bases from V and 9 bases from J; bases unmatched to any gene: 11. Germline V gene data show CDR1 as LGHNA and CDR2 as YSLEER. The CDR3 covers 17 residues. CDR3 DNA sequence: TGCGCCAGCAGCCAAGATTCTGGGACAGGGGTTAACAGTGAGCAGTTCTTC. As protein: CASSQDSGTGVNSEQFF.

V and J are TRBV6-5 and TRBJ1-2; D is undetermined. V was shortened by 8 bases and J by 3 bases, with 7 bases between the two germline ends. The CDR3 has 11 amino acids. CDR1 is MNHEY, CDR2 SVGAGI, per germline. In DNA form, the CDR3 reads TGTGCCAGCGAGGGCTACTATGGCTACACCTTC. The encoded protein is CASEGYYGYTF.

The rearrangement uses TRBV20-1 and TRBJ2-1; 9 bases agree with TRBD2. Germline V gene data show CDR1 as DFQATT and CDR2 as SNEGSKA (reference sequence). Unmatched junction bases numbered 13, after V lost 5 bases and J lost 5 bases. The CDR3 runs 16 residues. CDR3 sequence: CSASSPRGGADNEQFF. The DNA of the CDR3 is TGCAGTGCTTCTTCCCCACGCGGGGGGGCAGACAATGAGCAGTTCTTC.

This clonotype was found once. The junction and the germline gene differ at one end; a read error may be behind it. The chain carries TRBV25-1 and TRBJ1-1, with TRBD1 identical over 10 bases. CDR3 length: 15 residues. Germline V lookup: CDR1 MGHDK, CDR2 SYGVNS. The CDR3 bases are TGTGCCAACAGTCCCTGGACAGGGGGTAACACTGAAGCTTTCTTT. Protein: CANSPWTGGNTEAFF.

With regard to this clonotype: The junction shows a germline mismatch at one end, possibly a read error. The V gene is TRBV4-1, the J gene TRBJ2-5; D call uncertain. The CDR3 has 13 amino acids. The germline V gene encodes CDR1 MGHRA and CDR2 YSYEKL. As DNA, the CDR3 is TGCGCCAGCAGCCCTAGACCCCAAGAGACCCGGTACTTC. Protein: CASSPRPQETRYF.

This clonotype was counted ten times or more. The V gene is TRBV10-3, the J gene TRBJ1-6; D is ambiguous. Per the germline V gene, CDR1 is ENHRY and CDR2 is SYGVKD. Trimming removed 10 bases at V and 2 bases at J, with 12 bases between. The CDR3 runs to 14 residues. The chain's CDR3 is CATLAGAYNSPLHF. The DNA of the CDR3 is TGTGCCACCCTCGCGGGTGCCTATAATTCACCCCTCCACTTT.

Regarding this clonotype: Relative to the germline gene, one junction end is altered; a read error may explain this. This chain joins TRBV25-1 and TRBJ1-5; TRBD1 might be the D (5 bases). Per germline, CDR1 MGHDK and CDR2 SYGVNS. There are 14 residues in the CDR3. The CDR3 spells CAGSWGGDNQPQHF. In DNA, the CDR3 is TGTGCCGGCAGTTGGGGGGGGGACAATCAGCCCCAGCATTTT. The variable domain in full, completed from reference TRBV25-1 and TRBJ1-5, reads EADIYQTPRYLVIGTGKKITLECSQTMGHDKMYWYQQDPGMELHLIHYSYGVNSTEKGDLSSESTVSRIRTEHFPLTLESARPSHTSQYLCAGSWGGDNQPQHFGDGTRLSIL.

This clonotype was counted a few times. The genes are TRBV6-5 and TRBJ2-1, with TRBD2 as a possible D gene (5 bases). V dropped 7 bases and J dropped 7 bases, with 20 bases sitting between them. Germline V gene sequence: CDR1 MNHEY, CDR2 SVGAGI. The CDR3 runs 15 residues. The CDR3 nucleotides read TGTGCCAGCACCAACCTACCGCCCGGGGTGAATGAGCAGTTCTTC. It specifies CASTNLPPGVNEQFF.

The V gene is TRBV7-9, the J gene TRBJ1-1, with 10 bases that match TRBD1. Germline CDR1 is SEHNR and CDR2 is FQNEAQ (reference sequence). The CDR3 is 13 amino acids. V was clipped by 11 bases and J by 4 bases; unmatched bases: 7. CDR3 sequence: CASLGQGGTEAFF. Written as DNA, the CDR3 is TGTGCCTCCCTTGGACAGGGGGGCACTGAAGCTTTCTTT.

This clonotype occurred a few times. CDR3 residues: CASSQGTTGSGEQFF. The DNA of the CDR3 is TGTGCCAGCAGCCAAGGGACCACAGGGTCAGGCGAGCAGTTCTTC. This rearrangement joins TRBV14 to TRBJ2-1; D is possibly TRBD1 (6 bases). The V gene's germline CDR1 is SGHDN and CDR2 FVKESK. V lost 1 base and J lost 10, with 17 bases in between. The CDR3 is 15 residues long.

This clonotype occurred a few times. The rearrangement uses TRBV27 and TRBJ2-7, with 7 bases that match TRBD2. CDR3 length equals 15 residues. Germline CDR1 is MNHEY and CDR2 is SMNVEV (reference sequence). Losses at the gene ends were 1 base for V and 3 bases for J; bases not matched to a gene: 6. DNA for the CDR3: TGTGCCAGCAGTTTATTAGGGAGGGAAATCTACGAGCAGTACTTC. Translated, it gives CASSLLGREIYEQYF.

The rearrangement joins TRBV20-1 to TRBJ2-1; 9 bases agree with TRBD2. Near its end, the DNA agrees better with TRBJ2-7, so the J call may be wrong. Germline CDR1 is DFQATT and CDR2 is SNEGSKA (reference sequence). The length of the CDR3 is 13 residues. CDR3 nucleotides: TGCAGTGCCACTAGCGGGCAATACAATGAGCAGTACTTC. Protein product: CSATSGQYNEQYF.

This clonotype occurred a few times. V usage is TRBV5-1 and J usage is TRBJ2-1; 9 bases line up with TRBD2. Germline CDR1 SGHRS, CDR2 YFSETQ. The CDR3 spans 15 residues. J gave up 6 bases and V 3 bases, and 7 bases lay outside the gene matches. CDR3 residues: CASSSTGTSTNEQFF. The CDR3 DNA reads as TGCGCCAGCAGCTCAACCGGGACTAGCACCAATGAGCAGTTCTTC.

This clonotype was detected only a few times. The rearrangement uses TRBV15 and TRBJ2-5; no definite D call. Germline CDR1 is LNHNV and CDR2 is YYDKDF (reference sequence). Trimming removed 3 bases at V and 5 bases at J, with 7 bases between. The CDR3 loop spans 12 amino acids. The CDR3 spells CATSRGVETQYF. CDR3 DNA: TGTGCCACCAGCAGGGGTGTGGAGACCCAGTACTTC.

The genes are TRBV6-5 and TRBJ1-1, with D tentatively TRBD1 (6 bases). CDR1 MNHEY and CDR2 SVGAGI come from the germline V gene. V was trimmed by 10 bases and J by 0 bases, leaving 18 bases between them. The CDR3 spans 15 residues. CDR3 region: CATVVSGTLNTEAFF. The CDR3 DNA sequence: TGTGCCACCGTCGTCTCCGGGACATTGAACACTGAAGCTTTCTTT.

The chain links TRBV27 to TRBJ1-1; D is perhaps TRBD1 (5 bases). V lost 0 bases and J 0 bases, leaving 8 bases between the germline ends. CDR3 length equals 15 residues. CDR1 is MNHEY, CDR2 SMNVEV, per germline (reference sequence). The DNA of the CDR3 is TGTGCCAGCAGTTTATCGGGCAGGGTGAACACTGAAGCTTTCTTT. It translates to CASSLSGRVNTEAFF.

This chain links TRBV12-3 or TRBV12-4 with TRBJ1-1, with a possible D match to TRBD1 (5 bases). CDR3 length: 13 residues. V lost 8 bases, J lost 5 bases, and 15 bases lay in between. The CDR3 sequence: CASRAGILTEAFF. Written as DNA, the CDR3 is TGTGCCAGCCGGGCAGGGATCTTAACTGAAGCTTTCTTT.

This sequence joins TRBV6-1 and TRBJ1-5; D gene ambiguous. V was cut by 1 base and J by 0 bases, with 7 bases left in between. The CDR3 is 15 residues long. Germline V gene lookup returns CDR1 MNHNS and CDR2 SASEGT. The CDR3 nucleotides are TGTGCCAGCAGTGAAGGCGGGGTTAGCAATCAGCCCCAGCATTTT. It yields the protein CASSEGGVSNQPQHF.

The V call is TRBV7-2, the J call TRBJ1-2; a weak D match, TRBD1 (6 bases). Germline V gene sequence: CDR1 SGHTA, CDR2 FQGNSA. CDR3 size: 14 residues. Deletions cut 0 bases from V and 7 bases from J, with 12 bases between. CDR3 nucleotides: TGTGCCAGCAGCTTAGCCCCAGGGACACTTGGCTACACCTTC. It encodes CASSLAPGTLGYTF. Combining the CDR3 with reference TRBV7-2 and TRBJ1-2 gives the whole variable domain GAGVSQSPSNKVTEKGKDVELRCDPISGHTALYWYRQSLGQGLEFLIYFQGNSAPDKSGLPSDRFSAERTGGSVSTLTIQRTQQEDSAVYLCASSLAPGTLGYTFGSGTRLTVV.